Listed below are T cell receptor beta chains from one sample, sequenced in a study of T cells after yellow fever vaccination. TCRdb reprocessed the 5' RACE reads via MiXCR and lists one record per CDR3 protein. Among approximately 550,000 distinct CDR3 sequences listed, over 15% were seen once. The material was PBMCs, obtained 15 days after the yellow fever booster vaccination. The receptors come from a man aged 30-40 years who received the YFV17D yellow fever vaccine. Each CDR3 is given with its conserved first and last residue.

v_call,j_call,cdr3_aa
TRBV19,TRBJ2-7,CASSIEVGTGGNGEQYF
TRBV6-2/TRBV6-3,TRBJ2-2,CASSTQRNTGELFF
TRBV6-1,TRBJ2-7,CASRSSGTGLYEQYF
TRBV18,TRBJ1-1,CASSRPGAPNTEAFF
TRBV6-2/TRBV6-3,TRBJ1-5,CASSYGKGLPVQPQHF
TRBV19,TRBJ2-7,CASSDRGPPGEQYF
TRBV5-6,TRBJ2-2,CASSLGNSGSWELFF
TRBV6-1,TRBJ2-7,CASSPPFQGSYEQYF
TRBV4-3,TRBJ1-2,CASSQAGARHNYGYTF
TRBV7-3,TRBJ1-1,CASSLGTGRGSSEAFF
TRBV27,TRBJ2-7,CARDSIGEQYF
TRBV12-3/TRBV12-4,TRBJ2-1,CASSLAHLRHNEQFF
TRBV27,TRBJ1-2,CASSVHSGYGYTF
TRBV12-3/TRBV12-4,TRBJ2-1,CASTSVYNEQFF
TRBV5-8,TRBJ2-7,CASSLGPPASEQYF
TRBV20-1,TRBJ1-6,CSAREALVGSPLHF
TRBV12-3/TRBV12-4,TRBJ2-3,CASSHGGREGIHTQYF
TRBV4-3,TRBJ1-4,CASSQDVGSNEKLFF
TRBV20-1,TRBJ2-3,CSARDLVGTDTQYF
TRBV27,TRBJ2-3,CASSPRPGQGTDTQYF
TRBV11-2,TRBJ2-1,CASSFLAGGLRANNEQFF
TRBV20-1,TRBJ1-4,CSARDRTEVFF
TRBV10-3,TRBJ2-7,CAISESISSIDYEQYF
TRBV5-1,TRBJ2-1,CASSPLAGGRHEQFF
TRBV6-6,TRBJ1-2,CATSPAGDGYTF
TRBV25-1,TRBJ2-2,CASSELAGEGGELFF
TRBV20-1,TRBJ1-3,CSARPGGNTIYF
TRBV27,TRBJ1-5,CASRSGGGDNQPQHF
TRBV3-1,TRBJ1-2,CASSQDGGIGYGYTF
TRBV25-1,TRBJ2-7,CASMESYEQYF
TRBV20-1,TRBJ2-4,CSAHRTDKNIQYF
TRBV7-2,TRBJ2-1,CASSFSVALNEQFF
TRBV3-1,TRBJ2-5,CASSLRPGERETQYF
TRBV4-1,TRBJ2-3,CASSQGGGATDTQYF
TRBV6-1,TRBJ2-1,CASSTRGERRSGEQFF
TRBV4-2,TRBJ2-1,CASSQDPGQTYNEQFF
TRBV25-1,TRBJ2-1,CASSGPQGAFEDNEQFF
TRBV7-2,TRBJ1-6,CASSQAQTDNSPLHF
TRBV20-1,TRBJ2-3,CSARVQNTDTQYF
TRBV20-1,TRBJ2-5,CSASGASGRMETQYF
TRBV2,TRBJ2-4,CASSAWDRERNIQYF
TRBV11-2,TRBJ2-7,CASSVGTGSYEQYF
TRBV3-1,TRBJ1-5,CASSQGSGTVQPQHF
TRBV20-1,TRBJ2-7,CSAPSRTSGSSYEQYF
TRBV20-1,TRBJ1-4,CSAGFGTGLEKLFF
TRBV27,TRBJ2-3,CASSTSTSGTRADTQYF
TRBV12-3/TRBV12-4,TRBJ2-5,CASSLNPQEETQYF
TRBV6-1,TRBJ2-2,CASSEPPTYTGELFF
TRBV5-1,TRBJ2-1,CASRPTGTSDDEQFF
TRBV5-1,TRBJ1-1,CASSLVGQGGTEAFF
TRBV7-8,TRBJ2-7,CASSLGTASHEQYF